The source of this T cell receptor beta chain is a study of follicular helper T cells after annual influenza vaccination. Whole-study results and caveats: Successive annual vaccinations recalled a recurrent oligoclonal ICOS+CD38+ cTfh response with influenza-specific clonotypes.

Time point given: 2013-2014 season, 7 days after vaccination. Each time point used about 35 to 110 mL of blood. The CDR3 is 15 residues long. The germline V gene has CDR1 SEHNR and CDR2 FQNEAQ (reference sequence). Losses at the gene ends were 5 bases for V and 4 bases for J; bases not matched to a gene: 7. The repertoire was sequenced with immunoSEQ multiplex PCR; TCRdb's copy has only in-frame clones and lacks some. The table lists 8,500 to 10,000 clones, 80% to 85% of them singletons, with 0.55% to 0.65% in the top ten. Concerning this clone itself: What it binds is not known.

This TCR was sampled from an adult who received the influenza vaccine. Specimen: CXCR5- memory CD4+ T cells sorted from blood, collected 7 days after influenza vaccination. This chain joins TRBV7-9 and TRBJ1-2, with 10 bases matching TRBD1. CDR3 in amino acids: CASSRTGTGVYGYTF. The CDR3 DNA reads TGTGCCAGCAGCCGAACCGGGACAGGGGTCTATGGCTACACCTTC.